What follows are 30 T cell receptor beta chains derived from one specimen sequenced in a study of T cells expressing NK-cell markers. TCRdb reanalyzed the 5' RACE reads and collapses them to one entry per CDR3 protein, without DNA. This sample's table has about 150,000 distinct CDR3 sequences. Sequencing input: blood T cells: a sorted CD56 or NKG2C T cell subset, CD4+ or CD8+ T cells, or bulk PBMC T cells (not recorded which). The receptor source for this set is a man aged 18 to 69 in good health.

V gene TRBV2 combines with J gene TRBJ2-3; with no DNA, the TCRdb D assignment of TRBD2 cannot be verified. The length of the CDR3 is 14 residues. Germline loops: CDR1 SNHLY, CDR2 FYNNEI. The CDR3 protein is CASSAGGSTDTQYF.

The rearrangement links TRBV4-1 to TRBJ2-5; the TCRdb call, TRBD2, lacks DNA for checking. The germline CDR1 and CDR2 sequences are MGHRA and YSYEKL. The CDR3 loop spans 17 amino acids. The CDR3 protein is CASSQEPQRGAAETQYF.

This chain's CDR3 is CASSPEGQEQFF. The chain links TRBV7-6 to TRBJ2-1; TCRdb lists TRBD2, though no DNA is available to test this call. The CDR3 has 12 residues. Germline CDR1 reads SGHVS; CDR2 reads FNYEAQ.

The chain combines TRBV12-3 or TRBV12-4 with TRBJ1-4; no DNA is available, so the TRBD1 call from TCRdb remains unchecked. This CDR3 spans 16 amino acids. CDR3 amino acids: CASSDNRDSKNEKLFF.

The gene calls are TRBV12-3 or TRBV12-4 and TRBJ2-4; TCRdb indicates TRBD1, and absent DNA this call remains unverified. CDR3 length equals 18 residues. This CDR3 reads CASSPGVGVYLAKNIQYF.

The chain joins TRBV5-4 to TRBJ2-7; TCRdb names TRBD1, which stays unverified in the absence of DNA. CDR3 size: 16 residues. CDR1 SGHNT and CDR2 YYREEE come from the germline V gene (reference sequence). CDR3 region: CASSLDGTGPVDEQYF.

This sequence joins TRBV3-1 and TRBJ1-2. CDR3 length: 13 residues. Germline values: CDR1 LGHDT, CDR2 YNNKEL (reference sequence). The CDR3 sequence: CASSHVEVFGYTF.

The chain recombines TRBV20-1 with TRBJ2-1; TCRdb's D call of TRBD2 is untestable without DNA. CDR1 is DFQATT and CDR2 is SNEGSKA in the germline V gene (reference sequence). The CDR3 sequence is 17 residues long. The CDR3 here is CSASFSRGGGSYNEQFF.

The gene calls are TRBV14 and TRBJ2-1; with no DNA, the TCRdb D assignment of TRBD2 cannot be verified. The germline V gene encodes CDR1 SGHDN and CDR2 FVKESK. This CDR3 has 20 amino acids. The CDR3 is CASIPHVGGPIYRSYNEQFF.

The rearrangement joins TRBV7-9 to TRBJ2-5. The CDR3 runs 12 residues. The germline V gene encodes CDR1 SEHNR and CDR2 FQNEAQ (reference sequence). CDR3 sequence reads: CASTNVIETQYF.

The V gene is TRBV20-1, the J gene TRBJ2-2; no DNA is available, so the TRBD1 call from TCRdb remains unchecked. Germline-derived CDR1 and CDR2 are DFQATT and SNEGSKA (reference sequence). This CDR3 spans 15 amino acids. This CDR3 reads CSAERTGSNTGELFF.

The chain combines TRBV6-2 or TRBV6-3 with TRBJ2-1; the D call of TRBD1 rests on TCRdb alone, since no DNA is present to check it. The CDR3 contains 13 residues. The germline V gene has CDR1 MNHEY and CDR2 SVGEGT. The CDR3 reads CASSRWGADEQFF.

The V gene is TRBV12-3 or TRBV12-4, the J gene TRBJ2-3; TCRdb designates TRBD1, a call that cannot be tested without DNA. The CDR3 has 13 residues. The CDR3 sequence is CASSVPGGDTQYF.

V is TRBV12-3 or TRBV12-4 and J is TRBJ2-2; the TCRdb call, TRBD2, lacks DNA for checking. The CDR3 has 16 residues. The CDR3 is CASSSQAGGSTGELFF.

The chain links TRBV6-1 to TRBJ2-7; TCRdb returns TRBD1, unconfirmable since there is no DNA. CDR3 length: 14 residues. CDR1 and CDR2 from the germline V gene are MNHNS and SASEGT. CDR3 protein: CASSGFRGKDIRYF.

CDR3 residues: CASSQLGSWTGELFF. The chain combines TRBV7-6 with TRBJ2-2; with no DNA, the TCRdb D assignment of TRBD2 cannot be verified. CDR1 and CDR2 from the germline V gene are SGHVS and FNYEAQ. CDR3 length: 15 residues.

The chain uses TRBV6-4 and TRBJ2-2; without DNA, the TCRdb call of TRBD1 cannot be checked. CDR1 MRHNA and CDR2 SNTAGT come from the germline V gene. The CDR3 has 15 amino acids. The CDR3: CASSEGTEFSGELFF.

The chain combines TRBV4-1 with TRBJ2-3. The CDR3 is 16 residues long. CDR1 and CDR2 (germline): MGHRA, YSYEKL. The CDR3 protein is CASSQDESWLTDTQYF.

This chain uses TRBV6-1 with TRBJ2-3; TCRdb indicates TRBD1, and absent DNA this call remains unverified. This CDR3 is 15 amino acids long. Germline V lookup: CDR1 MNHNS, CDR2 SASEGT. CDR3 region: CASSKDSTSTDTQYF.

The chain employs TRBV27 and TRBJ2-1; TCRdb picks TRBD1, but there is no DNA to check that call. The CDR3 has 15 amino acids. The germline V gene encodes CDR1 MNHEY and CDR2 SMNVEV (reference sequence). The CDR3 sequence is CASSTYRVGGDEQFF.

The CDR3 loop reads CASSGMYTGELFF. V usage is TRBV5-8 and J usage is TRBJ2-2. CDR3 size: 13 residues. Germline CDR1 is SGHTS and CDR2 is YDEGEE. Looking up the rest from reference TRBV5-8 and TRBJ2-2 gives the full variable domain: EAGVTQSPTHLIKTRGQQATLRCSPISGHTSVYWYQQALGLGLQFLLWYDEGEERNRGNFPPRFSGRQFPNYSSELNVNALELEDSALYLCASSGMYTGELFFGEGSRLTVL.

CDR3 loop: CASSLVRGASYNEQFF. The chain joins TRBV11-2 to TRBJ2-1; TCRdb's D call of TRBD1 is untestable without DNA. This CDR3 contains 16 residues. Germline V gene data show CDR1 as SGHAT and CDR2 as FQNNGV. The whole variable domain, remainder taken from reference TRBV11-2 and TRBJ2-1, is EAGVAQSPRYKIIEKRQSVAFWCNPISGHATLYWYQQILGQGPKLLIQFQNNGVVDDSQLPKDRFSAERLKGVDSTLKIQPAKLEDSAVYLCASSLVRGASYNEQFFGPGTRLTVL.

The CDR3 spells CASSVGGFDGELFF. The V call is TRBV9, the J call TRBJ2-2. This CDR3 region has 14 residues. Germline V gene data show CDR1 as SGDLS and CDR2 as YYNGEE.

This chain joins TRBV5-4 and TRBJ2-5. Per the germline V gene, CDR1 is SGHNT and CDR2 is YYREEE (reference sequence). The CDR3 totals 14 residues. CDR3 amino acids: CASSLEETQETQYF.

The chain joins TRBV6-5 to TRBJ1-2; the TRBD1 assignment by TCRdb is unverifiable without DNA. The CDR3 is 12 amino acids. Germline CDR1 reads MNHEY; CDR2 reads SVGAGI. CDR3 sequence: CAKVTGDYGYTF.

The CDR3 reads CASSMGPVTFGTGELFF. The chain employs TRBV7-2 and TRBJ2-2; checking the TCRdb D call of TRBD1 is not possible without DNA. From germline, CDR1 is SGHTA and CDR2 FQGNSA. The CDR3 is made up of 17 amino acids.

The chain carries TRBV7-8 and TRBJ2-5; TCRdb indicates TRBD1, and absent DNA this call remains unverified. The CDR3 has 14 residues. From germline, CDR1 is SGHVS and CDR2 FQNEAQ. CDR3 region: CASSLVRGQSTQYF.

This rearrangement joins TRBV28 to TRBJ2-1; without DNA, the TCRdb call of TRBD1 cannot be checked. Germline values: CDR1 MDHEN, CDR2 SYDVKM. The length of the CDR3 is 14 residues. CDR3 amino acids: CASSLGGVNNEQFF.

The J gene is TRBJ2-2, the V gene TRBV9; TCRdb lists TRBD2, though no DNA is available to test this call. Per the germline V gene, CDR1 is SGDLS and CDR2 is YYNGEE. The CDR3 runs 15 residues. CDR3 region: CASSVVGLNTGELFF.

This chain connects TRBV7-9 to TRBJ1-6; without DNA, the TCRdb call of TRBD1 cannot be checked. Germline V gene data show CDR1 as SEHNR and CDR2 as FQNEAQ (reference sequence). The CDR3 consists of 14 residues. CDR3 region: CASSPDRDHSPLHF.